This T cell receptor (beta chain) comes out of a study of glioma-infiltrating T cells. Across the study: Before surgery, glioma patients received dexamethasone for at most six days. Target coverage was roughly 4.5- to 11-fold for about 940,000 blood T cells.

The germline CDR1 and CDR2 sequences are MNHEY and SMNVEV (reference sequence). The CDR3 is 13 amino acids. The ends lost 3 bases at V and 8 bases at J; junction bases unmatched: 5. Study-wide results and limits: Non-neoplastic patients had below-expected tissue-blood divergence, while all gliomas exceeded expectation.

The iRepertoire nested amplicon-rescue multiplex PCR amplified TCR alpha and beta CDR3s from RNA. From the multiplex PCR reads, TCRdb called clonotypes with MiXCR, one entry per CDR3 protein. This sample has around 390,000 distinct CDR3 sequences; 41% occur once, and the top ten carry around 11%. This clonotype was seen at least ten times. The antigen is unknown. The CDR3 carries no conserved terminal phenylalanine or tryptophan, so it likely arises from a read error. This sequence was found in a human donor with low-grade glioma or glioblastoma, undergoing nonglioma brain surgery, or in good health (not recorded which). The chain has TRBV27 and TRBJ1-2, with TRBD1 identical over 8 bases. The sequencing sample was made of glioma tissue, nonneoplastic brain tissue, or PBMCs (not recorded which). The CDR3 protein is CASSLTGVNGYTI. In nucleotides, the CDR3 is TGTGCCAGCAGTTTGACAGGGGTTAACGGCTACACCATC.